This entry lists 23 T cell receptor beta chains sequenced from one sample in a study of T cells in Graves' hyperthyroidism and ophthalmopathy. Amplification yielded TCR beta CDR3 regions, with RNA transcripts as the source. HTBI primers were employed in a first-round RT-PCR of the TCR CDR3. TCRdb redid the calling of the multiplex PCR reads with MiXCR, one entry per CDR3 protein. There are 600,000 to 800,000 distinct CDR3 sequences in the sample; around 40% occur only once, and 31% lies in the top ten. The sample comprised blood. The receptors stem from a woman in her forties with Graves' hyperthyroidism.

The J gene is TRBJ1-2, the V gene TRBV7-2, with a possible D match to TRBD1 (5 bases). The CDR3 has 14 amino acids. Trimming took off 7 bases at V and 4 bases at J, with 16 bases between the two ends. CDR1 and CDR2 from the germline V gene are SGHTA and FQGNSA. This chain's CDR3 is CASMPLGVGYGYTF. Here the CDR3 DNA reads TGTGCCAGCATGCCTCTAGGGGTGGGCTATGGCTACACCTTC. The full variable domain, its missing parts supplied by reference TRBV7-2 and TRBJ1-2, is GAGVSQSPSNKVTEKGKDVELRCDPISGHTALYWYRQSLGQGLEFLIYFQGNSAPDKSGLPSDRFSAERTGGSVSTLTIQRTQQEDSAVYLCASMPLGVGYGYTFGSGTRLTVV.

Only one count was recorded for this clonotype. The genes are TRBV20-1 and TRBJ2-5, with 7 positions matching TRBD2. Germline V gene sequence: CDR1 DFQATT, CDR2 SNEGSKA (reference sequence). J gave up 5 bases and V 6 bases, and 9 bases lay outside the gene matches. This CDR3 spans 13 amino acids. Here the CDR3 DNA reads TGCAGTGCACCGACTGCGGGAGCGGAGACCCAGTACTTC. Residues: CSAPTAGAETQYF.

This clonotype appeared many times. In DNA, the CDR3 is TGTGCCAGCAGCTTTGGGCACAACCAAGAGACCCAGTACTTC. It specifies CASSFGHNQETQYF. This chain links TRBV7-9 with TRBJ2-5; D is unclear. Germline V gene sequence: CDR1 SEHNR, CDR2 FQNEAQ (reference sequence). The CDR3 length is 14 residues. Trimming pared 3 bases from V and 0 bases from J, leaving 8 bases between.

V is TRBV4-1 and J is TRBJ2-5; 9 bases are shared with TRBD2. The CDR3 runs to 18 residues. The J segment lost 5 bases and the V segment lost 1 base, leaving 14 bases of the junction unmatched. From germline, CDR1 is MGHRA and CDR2 YSYEKL. The CDR3 DNA follows: TGCGCCAGCAGCCAAGTGGGTCTTCGGCGGGGGGGCCGGGAGACCCAGTACTTC. Amino acids: CASSQVGLRRGGRETQYF.

Written as DNA, the CDR3 is TGTGCCAGCAGGCGAACAGGGGTTGATCAGCCCCAGCATTTT. Residues: CASRRTGVDQPQHF. The gene calls are TRBV15 and TRBJ1-5, with 7 bases that match TRBD1. This CDR3 comprises 14 residues. Germline V gene data show CDR1 as LNHNV and CDR2 as YYDKDF (reference sequence). The trim removed 10 bases at V and 5 bases at J, leaving 11 bases unmatched. Drawing the rest from reference TRBV15 and TRBJ1-5, the complete variable domain is DAMVIQNPRYQVTQFGKPVTLSCSQTLNHNVMYWYQQKSSQAPKLLFHYYDKDFNNEADTPDNFQSRRPNTSFCFLDIRSPGLGDTAMYLCASRRTGVDQPQHFGDGTRLSIL.

The V and J genes are TRBV7-2 and TRBJ1-3, with unresolved D. Deletions cut 7 bases from V and 4 bases from J, with 23 bases between. This CDR3 contains 17 residues. Germline values: CDR1 SGHTA, CDR2 FQGNSA. The CDR3: CASTQDIRVSSGNTIYF. CDR3 bases: TGTGCCAGCACCCAAGATATACGGGTATCTTCCGGAAACACCATATATTTT. The variable domain in full, completed from reference TRBV7-2 and TRBJ1-3, reads GAGVSQSPSNKVTEKGKDVELRCDPISGHTALYWYRQSLGQGLEFLIYFQGNSAPDKSGLPSDRFSAERTGGSVSTLTIQRTQQEDSAVYLCASTQDIRVSSGNTIYFGEGSWLTVV.

This chain's CDR3 is CASSDAGTIYGYTF. The CDR3 DNA sequence: TGTGCCAGCAGCGACGCCGGGACAATTTATGGCTACACCTTC. This rearrangement joins TRBV6-5 to TRBJ1-2; possible D gene TRBD1, 6 bases. V was cut by 6 bases and J by 5 bases, with 16 bases left in between. This CDR3 region has 14 residues. CDR1 and CDR2 (germline): MNHEY, SVGAGI.

Comments on this clonotype: With a much larger clone just one base away, this may be a read error. The rearrangement joins TRBV7-2 to TRBJ1-5, with D unclear. Germline V lookup: CDR1 SGHTA, CDR2 FQGNSA. The CDR3 has 12 amino acids. CDR3 sequence reads: CVSSLRSQPQHF. CDR3 nucleotides: TGTGTCAGCAGCTTAAGGAGCCAGCCCCAGCATTTT.

The rearrangement joins TRBV10-3 to TRBJ2-7; the D is unclear. The CDR3 is 12 residues long. Trimming took off 6 bases at V and 2 bases at J, with 8 bases between the two ends. CDR1 is ENHRY, CDR2 SYGVKD, per germline. CDR3 in amino acids: CAIRGTAYEQYF. The CDR3 DNA is TGTGCCATCAGGGGCACAGCCTACGAGCAGTACTTC.

This clonotype was recorded a few times. V gene TRBV20-1 combines with J gene TRBJ2-7, with D unclear. Germline loops: CDR1 DFQATT, CDR2 SNEGSKA (reference sequence). V was pared by 0 bases and J by 4 bases, with 31 bases between. The CDR3 has 20 amino acids. CDR3 coding DNA: TGCAGTGCTAGAGATTTTAGATCTAATCCAAGACACCCGGACGCATACGAGCAGTACTTC. Its protein product is CSARDFRSNPRHPDAYEQYF.

The rearrangement joins TRBV7-9 to TRBJ2-2; D is unresolved. There are 17 residues in the CDR3. V gave up 6 bases and J gave up 2 bases, with 19 bases separating them. Germline V lookup: CDR1 SEHNR, CDR2 FQNEAQ (reference sequence). The CDR3 loop reads CASSLSGSYYNTGELFF. CDR3 DNA sequence: TGTGCCAGCAGTTTATCCGGCAGTTATTATAACACCGGGGAGCTGTTTTTT.

With respect to this clonotype: This may be a read error: a much more frequent sequence differs by one nucleotide. The V and J genes are TRBV14 and TRBJ2-5, with D perhaps matching TRBD1 or TRBD2 (5 bases each). The CDR3 has 13 amino acids. The germline CDR1 and CDR2 sequences are SGHDN and FVKESK. V lost 3 bases, J lost 5 bases, and 10 bases lay in between. The DNA for the CDR3 is TGTGCCAGCAGCCAGGGACCGGACGAGACCCAGTACTTC. This gives the protein CASSQGPDETQYF.

This clonotype has just a few counts. This chain joins TRBV6-5 and TRBJ2-7; 13 nucleotides agree with TRBD2. Germline V lookup: CDR1 MNHEY, CDR2 SVGAGI. Trimming removed 1 base from V and 5 bases from J; junction bases left unmatched: 8. The CDR3 has 17 amino acids. CDR3 sequence: CASSYFGLAGEVDEQYF. The CDR3 DNA is TGTGCCAGCAGTTACTTTGGACTAGCGGGAGAAGTGGACGAGCAGTACTTC.

In this sample, this clonotype turned up many times. V usage is TRBV19 and J usage is TRBJ1-2; D is ambiguous. V gave up 3 bases and J gave up 4 bases, with 12 bases separating them. The CDR3 spans 14 residues. Germline CDR1 and CDR2: LNHDA and SQIVND (reference sequence). CDR3 nucleotide sequence: TGTGCCAGTAGTATTCAAGTCCGGGGCTATGGCTACACCTTC. The encoded protein is CASSIQVRGYGYTF. Variable domain in full (rest from reference TRBV19 and TRBJ1-2): DGGITQSPKYLFRKEGQNVTLSCEQNLNHDAMYWYRQDPGQGLRLIYYSQIVNDFQKGDIAEGYSVSREKKESFPLTVTSAQKNPTAFYLCASSIQVRGYGYTFGSGTRLTVV.

This clonotype was detected ten times or more. The rearrangement uses TRBV9 and TRBJ1-4, with D possibly being TRBD1 (5 bases). Per germline, CDR1 SGDLS and CDR2 YYNGEE. This CDR3 has 15 amino acids. The germline V and J ends were trimmed by 2 bases and 8 bases, with 16 bases remaining between them. CDR3 in DNA: TGTGCCAGCAGCGTCGACATCGCCCAGGGAGAAAAACTGTTTTTT. Translating it yields CASSVDIAQGEKLFF.

This clonotype appeared a few times. The V call is TRBV6-5, the J call TRBJ1-2; the D gene is possibly TRBD1 (6 bases). The germline CDR1 and CDR2 sequences are MNHEY and SVGAGI. There are 12 residues in the CDR3. V lost 6 bases to trimming and J lost 6 bases, with 11 bases between them. The CDR3 DNA reads as TGTGCCAGCAGACAGGGCCAAAATGGCTACACCTTC. Amino acid sequence: CASRQGQNGYTF.

This clonotype was observed a handful of times. The chain employs TRBV12-3 or TRBV12-4 and TRBJ1-6; maybe TRBD1 (6 bases). Trimming left V 3 bases short and J 8 bases short, with 20 bases between. The CDR3 totals 17 residues. As DNA, the CDR3 is TGTGCCAGCAGTTTCCCCCTCACAGGGTCCTTGGATTCACCCCTCCACTTT. Its translation is CASSFPLTGSLDSPLHF.

This clonotype was detected a few times. This chain uses TRBV9 with TRBJ1-2; D is perhaps TRBD1 (5 bases). Germline V gives CDR1 SGDLS, CDR2 YYNGEE. V was trimmed by 0 bases and J by 1 base, leaving 13 bases between them. The CDR3 loop spans 16 amino acids. CDR3 DNA sequence: TGTGCCAGCAGCGTAGCTTCGACAGCCTTTAACTATGGCTACACCTTC. Protein sequence: CASSVASTAFNYGYTF.

This clonotype was picked up many times. Written as DNA, the CDR3 is TGTGCCAGCAGCTCTCCCCGGGACGTTTACGAGCAGTACTTC. Translation: CASSSPRDVYEQYF. The chain has TRBV11-2 and TRBJ2-7; TRBD1 or TRBD2 may be the D gene (5 bases each). Germline V gene data show CDR1 as SGHAT and CDR2 as FQNNGV. CDR3 length: 14 residues. Trimming cost V 4 bases and J 4 bases, with 14 bases left between them.

At least ten counts were recorded for this clonotype. The J gene is TRBJ1-2, the V gene TRBV12-3 or TRBV12-4; 8 nucleotides agree with TRBD1. J lost 6 bases, V lost 5 bases, and 8 bases had no gene match. This CDR3 has 14 amino acids. The CDR3 bases are TGTGCCAGCAGTGCCGGACAGGGTATTAATGGCTACACCTTC. This encodes CASSAGQGINGYTF.

The V gene is TRBV10-3, the J gene TRBJ1-4, with a weak D call TRBD1 (6 bases). V was shortened by 6 bases and J by 8 bases, with 13 bases between the two germline ends. The CDR3 is made up of 13 amino acids. Germline CDR1 ENHRY, CDR2 SYGVKD. The CDR3 protein is CAISKGGREKLFF. CDR3 DNA sequence: TGTGCCATCAGCAAGGGGGGACGGGAAAAACTGTTTTTT.

The chain combines TRBV9 with TRBJ1-6, with a tentative D call TRBD1 (6 bases). Germline assignment: CDR1 SGDLS and CDR2 YYNGEE. Trimming stripped 2 bases from V and 7 bases from J, with 13 bases between. The length of the CDR3 is 15 residues. The CDR3 region is CASSVSTGNNSPLHF. The CDR3 nucleotides read TGTGCCAGCAGCGTGTCGACAGGCAACAATTCACCCCTCCACTTT.

Ten or more counts support this clonotype. The chain joins TRBV20-1 to TRBJ1-2; maybe TRBD1 (5 bases). V was shortened by 2 bases and J by 8 bases, with 12 bases between the two germline ends. The CDR3 is made up of 12 amino acids. Per germline, CDR1 DFQATT and CDR2 SNEGSKA (reference sequence). The CDR3 coding sequence is TGCAGTGCTAGATTGGAGGGGTACGGCTACACCTTC. As protein: CSARLEGYGYTF.